The present entry profiles one TCR beta chain with its context. Its target is not known. The sample is drawn from a study of lymphopenia after photon versus proton radiotherapy. Study-wide results and limits: In patients who died, overall survival fell as post-nadir TCR diversity dropped more.

The data were produced by immunoSEQ multiplex PCR, yet TCRdb's version contains in-frame clones alone and is incomplete. The data show about 55,000 clones, with around 85% seen just once and around 2.1% held by the top ten. Trimming shortened V by 4 bases and J by 6 bases, and 10 bases separated the two germline ends. CDR1 and CDR2 from the germline V gene are MDHEN and SYDVKM. The CDR3 extends over 13 amino acids. Sequenced here: peripheral blood, sampled from a patient treated with proton-based radiotherapy. The receptor was isolated from a man aged 55 to 70 with pancreatic cancer. The chain joins TRBV28 to TRBJ2-1; no clear D gene. The CDR3 DNA follows: TGTGCCAGCAGTTCCAGTCGCGGCAATGAGCAGTTCTTC. This gives the protein CASSSSRGNEQFF.